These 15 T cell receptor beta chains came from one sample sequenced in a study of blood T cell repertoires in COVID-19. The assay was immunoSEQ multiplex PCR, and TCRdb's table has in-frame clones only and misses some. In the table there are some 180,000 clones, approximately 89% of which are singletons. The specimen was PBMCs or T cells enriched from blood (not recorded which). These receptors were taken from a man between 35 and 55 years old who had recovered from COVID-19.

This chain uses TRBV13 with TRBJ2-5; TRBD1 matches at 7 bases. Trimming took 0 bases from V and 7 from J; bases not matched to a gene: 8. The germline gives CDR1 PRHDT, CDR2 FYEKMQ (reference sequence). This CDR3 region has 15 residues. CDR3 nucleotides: TGTGCCAGCAGCTTAGGGGGACAGAAGACCTCGACCCAGTACTTC. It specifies CASSLGGQKTSTQYF.

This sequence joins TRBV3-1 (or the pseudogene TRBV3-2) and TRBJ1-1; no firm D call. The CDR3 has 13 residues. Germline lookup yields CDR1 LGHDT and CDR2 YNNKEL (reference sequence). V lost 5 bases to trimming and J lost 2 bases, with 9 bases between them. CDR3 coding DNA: TGTGCCAGCAGCTTGAGCCTCAACACTGAAGCTTTCTTT. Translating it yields CASSLSLNTEAFF.

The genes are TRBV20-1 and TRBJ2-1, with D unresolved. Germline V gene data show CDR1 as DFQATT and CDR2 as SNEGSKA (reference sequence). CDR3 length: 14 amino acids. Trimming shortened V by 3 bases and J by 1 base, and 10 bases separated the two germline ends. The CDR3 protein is CSASRGASYNEQFF. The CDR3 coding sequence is TGCAGTGCTAGTAGAGGTGCATCCTACAATGAGCAGTTCTTC.

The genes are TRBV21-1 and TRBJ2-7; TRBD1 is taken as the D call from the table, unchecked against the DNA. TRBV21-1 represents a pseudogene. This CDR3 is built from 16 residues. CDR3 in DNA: TGTGCCAGCAGCATACCACAGGGGTTAAAGTCCTACGAGCAGTACTTC. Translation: CASSIPQGLKSYEQYF.

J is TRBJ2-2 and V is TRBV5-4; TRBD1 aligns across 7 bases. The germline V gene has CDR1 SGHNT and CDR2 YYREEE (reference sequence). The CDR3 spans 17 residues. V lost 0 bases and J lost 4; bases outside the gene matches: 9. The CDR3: CASSLAGTVHRTGELFF. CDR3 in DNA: TGTGCCAGCAGCTTGGCCGGGACAGTCCACCGCACCGGGGAGCTGTTTTTT.

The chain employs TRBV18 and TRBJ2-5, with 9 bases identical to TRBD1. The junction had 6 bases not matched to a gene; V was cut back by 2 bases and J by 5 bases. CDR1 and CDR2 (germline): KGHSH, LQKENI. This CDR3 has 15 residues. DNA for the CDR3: TGTGCCAGCTCACCAGAGGACAGGGGACGGGAGACCCAGTACTTC. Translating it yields CASSPEDRGRETQYF.

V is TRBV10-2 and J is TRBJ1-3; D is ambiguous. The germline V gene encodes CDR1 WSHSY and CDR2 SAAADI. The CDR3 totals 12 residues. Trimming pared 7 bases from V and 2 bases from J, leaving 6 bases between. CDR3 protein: CASTIAGNTIYF. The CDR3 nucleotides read TGCGCCAGCACTATCGCTGGAAACACCATATATTTT.

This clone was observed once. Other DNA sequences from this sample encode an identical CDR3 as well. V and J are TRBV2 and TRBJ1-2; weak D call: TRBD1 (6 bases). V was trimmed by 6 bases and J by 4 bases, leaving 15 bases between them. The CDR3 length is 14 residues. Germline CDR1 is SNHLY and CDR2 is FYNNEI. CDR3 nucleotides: TGTGCCAGCAGCTCCGGACAGCTTGTCTATGGCTACACCTTC. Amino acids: CASSSGQLVYGYTF.

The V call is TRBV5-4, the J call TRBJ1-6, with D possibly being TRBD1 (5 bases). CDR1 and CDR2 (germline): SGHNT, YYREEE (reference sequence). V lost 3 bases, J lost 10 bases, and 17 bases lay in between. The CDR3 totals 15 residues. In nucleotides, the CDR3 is TGTGCCAGCAGCTCGTCGGGGGGGTTCGAGTCACCCCTCCACTTT. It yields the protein CASSSSGGFESPLHF.

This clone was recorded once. CDR3 DNA sequence: TGTGCCAGCAGCTTAGGCAGGGGCGCAGGGTATAGCAATCAGCCCCAGCATTTT. Its translation: CASSLGRGAGYSNQPQHF. The chain combines TRBV13 with TRBJ1-5, with D perhaps TRBD1 (6 bases). Germline lookup yields CDR1 PRHDT and CDR2 FYEKMQ (reference sequence). The CDR3 length is 18 residues. The V and J ends lost 0 bases and 0 bases respectively, with 15 bases between them. Full variable domain (missing parts from reference TRBV13 and TRBJ1-5): AAGVIQSPRHLIKEKRETATLKCYPIPRHDTVYWYQQGPGQDPQFLISFYEKMQSDKGSIPDRFSAQQFSDYHSELNMSSLELGDSALYFCASSLGRGAGYSNQPQHFGDGTRLSIL.

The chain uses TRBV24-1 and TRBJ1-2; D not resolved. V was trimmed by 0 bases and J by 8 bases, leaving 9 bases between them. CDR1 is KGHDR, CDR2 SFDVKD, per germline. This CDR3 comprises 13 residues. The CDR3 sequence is CATSDLGREGYTF. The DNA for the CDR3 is TGTGCCACCAGTGATTTGGGGAGGGAAGGCTACACCTTC.

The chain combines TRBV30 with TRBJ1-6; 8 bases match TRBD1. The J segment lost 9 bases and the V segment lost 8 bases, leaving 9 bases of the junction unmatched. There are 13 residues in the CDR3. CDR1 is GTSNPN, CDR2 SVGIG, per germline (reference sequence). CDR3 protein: CARSGQGISPLHF. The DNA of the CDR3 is TGTGCCCGATCCGGACAGGGAATTTCACCCCTCCACTTT.

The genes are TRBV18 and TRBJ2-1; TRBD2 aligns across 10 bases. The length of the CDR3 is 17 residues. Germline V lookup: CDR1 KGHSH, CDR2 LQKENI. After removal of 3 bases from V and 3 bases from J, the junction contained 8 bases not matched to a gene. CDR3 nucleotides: TGTGCCAGCTCACCTCCTCGGACTAGCGGCTTCTACAATGAGCAGTTCTTC. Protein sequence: CASSPPRTSGFYNEQFF.

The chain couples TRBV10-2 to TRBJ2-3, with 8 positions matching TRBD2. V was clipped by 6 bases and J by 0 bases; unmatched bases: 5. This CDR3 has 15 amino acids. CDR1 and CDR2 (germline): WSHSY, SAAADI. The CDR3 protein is CASRELADSTDTQYF. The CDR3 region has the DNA TGCGCCAGCAGGGAACTAGCGGATAGCACAGATACGCAGTATTTT.

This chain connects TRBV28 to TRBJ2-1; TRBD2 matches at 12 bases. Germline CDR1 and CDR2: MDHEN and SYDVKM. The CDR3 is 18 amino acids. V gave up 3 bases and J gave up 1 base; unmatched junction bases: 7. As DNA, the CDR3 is TGTGCCAGCAGTTTCTCAGGACTAGCGGGAAAGTCCTACAATGAGCAGTTCTTC. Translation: CASSFSGLAGKSYNEQFF.